The 11 T cell receptor beta chains given below trace back to one sample, sequenced in a study of cytomegalovirus exposure and HLA in healthy donors. A multiplex PCR was run with 60 Vbeta primers and 13 Jbeta primers. Using immunoSEQ multiplex PCR, the repertoire was profiled, and TCRdb retains in-frame clones only, with some absent. The sample yields around 150,000 clones, around 83% seen once. Sequencing used PBMCs. These receptors were obtained from a man aged 50-59 years in good health and CMV-seropositive.

This clone was recorded a few times. The rearrangement links TRBV7-3 to TRBJ2-1; D gene uncertain. Trimming removed 0 bases at V and 9 bases at J, with 18 bases between. The length of the CDR3 is 16 residues. CDR1 and CDR2 (germline): SGHTA, FQGTGA. As DNA, the CDR3 is TGTGCCAGCAGCTTAACGGCTAGTCCTGGTTCGGCTGAGCAGTTCTTC. The encoded protein is CASSLTASPGSAEQFF. Drawing the rest from reference TRBV7-3 and TRBJ2-1, the complete variable domain is GAGVSQTPSNKVTEKGKYVELRCDPISGHTALYWYRQSLGQGPEFLIYFQGTGAADDSGLPNDRFFAVRPEGSVSTLKIQRTERGDSAVYLCASSLTASPGSAEQFFGPGTRLTVL.

As concerns this clone: A junction end diverges from the germline sequence, so it may reflect a read error. The gene calls are TRBV5-1 and TRBJ2-7; TRBD2 matches at 13 bases. The germline V gene encodes CDR1 SGHRS and CDR2 YFSETQ. The CDR3 covers 15 residues. The chain's CDR3 is CASRSETSGRFEQYF. The CDR3 coding sequence is TGTGCCAGCAGATCAGAGACTAGCGGGAGGTTCGAGCAGTACTTC.

V usage is TRBV19 and J usage is TRBJ1-1; 10 nucleotides line up with TRBD1. Germline trimming cut 4 bases from V and 1 base from J; bases unmatched to any gene: 3. CDR1 LNHDA and CDR2 SQIVND come from the germline V gene (reference sequence). The CDR3 is 15 residues long. For the CDR3, the DNA is TGTGCCAGTAGTAGAGACAGGGGGCAGAACACTGAAGCTTTCTTT. It codes for CASSRDRGQNTEAFF.

This chain joins TRBV12-5 and TRBJ2-2, with 12 bases that match TRBD2. The CDR3 runs 17 residues. Germline CDR1 is LGHNT and CDR2 is FRNRAP. J gave up 4 bases and V 0 bases, and 3 bases lay outside the gene matches. The CDR3 coding sequence is TGTGCTAGTGGTTTGGTACTAGCGGGGGGTATCACCGGGGAGCTGTTTTTT. Its translation: CASGLVLAGGITGELFF.

The chain employs TRBV27 and TRBJ2-7; 9 bases are a match to TRBD1. Germline lookup yields CDR1 MNHEY and CDR2 SMNVEV (reference sequence). CDR3 size: 12 residues. V lost 7 bases and J lost 5; bases outside the gene matches: 3. CDR3 sequence (DNA): TGTGCCAGCACAACAGGGGGCCACGAGCAGTACTTC. Its translation is CASTTGGHEQYF.

This sequence joins TRBV6-1 and TRBJ2-1, with TRBD2 matching over 9 bases. V was pared by 5 bases and J by 6 bases, with 5 bases of the junction left unmatched. Germline CDR1 and CDR2: MNHNS and SASEGT. The CDR3 is made up of 14 amino acids. The CDR3 here is CASSPGTSLNEQFF. The CDR3 nucleotides are TGTGCCAGCAGTCCCGGGACTAGCCTCAATGAGCAGTTCTTC.

This chain links TRBV20-1 with TRBJ2-4; maybe TRBD2 (5 bases). Deletions cut 6 bases from V and 7 bases from J, with 10 bases between. CDR1 and CDR2 (germline): DFQATT, SNEGSKA (reference sequence). The CDR3 consists of 11 residues. The DNA of the CDR3 is TGCAGTGCCCCAGCGGTCAACATTCAGTACTTC. Translated, it gives CSAPAVNIQYF.

The chain recombines TRBV7-8 with TRBJ2-2, with 7 positions matching TRBD2. The CDR3 consists of 17 residues. The J segment lost 3 bases and the V segment lost 3 bases, leaving 10 bases of the junction unmatched. The germline gives CDR1 SGHVS, CDR2 FQNEAQ. CDR3 sequence reads: CASSLGGGGSYTGELFF. The CDR3 DNA reads TGTGCCAGCAGCTTGGGGGGGGGAGGGTCGTACACCGGGGAGCTGTTTTTT.

This clone was counted once. V and J are TRBV5-4 and TRBJ2-7; 10 bases agree with TRBD1. From germline, CDR1 is SGHNT and CDR2 YYREEE (reference sequence). With 5 bases clipped from V and 6 bases from J, the junction kept 11 bases outside the gene matches. The CDR3 runs 15 residues. The CDR3 protein is CASRPGTGDFGEQYF. CDR3 bases: TGTGCCAGCAGGCCCGGGACAGGGGATTTCGGCGAGCAGTACTTC.

This clone was seen only once. The chain couples TRBV9 to TRBJ2-7, with a possible D match to TRBD1 (5 bases). Germline values: CDR1 SGDLS, CDR2 YYNGEE. The V end was cut by 5 bases, the J end by 2 bases, with 11 bases between. The CDR3 has 13 residues. The CDR3: CASSDRNTYEQYF. Here the CDR3 DNA reads TGTGCCAGCAGTGACAGAAACACCTACGAGCAGTACTTC.

The chain joins TRBV28 to TRBJ2-7; D is perhaps TRBD1 (5 bases). The germline gives CDR1 MDHEN, CDR2 SYDVKM. The CDR3 consists of 14 residues. V shed 8 bases and J shed 1 base, with 15 bases lying between them. This CDR3 reads CASGAEALSYEQYF. CDR3 coding DNA: TGTGCCAGCGGGGCAGAAGCTTTGTCCTACGAGCAGTACTTC.